This T cell receptor (beta chain) was recorded in a study of cytotoxic CD8 clonotypes in ibrutinib-treated CLL (dated by TCRdb to 2020 to 2023). For the study in its entirety: The cohort was composed of 11 relapsed/refractory and approximately 16 treatment-naive patients; IGHV unmutated status was identified in approximately 18 patients. Responses were partial in 24 patients and complete in 2; after median roughly 69 months follow-up, roughly 14 stayed in remission and approximately twelve progressed. The response samples were drawn at a median of approximately twelve months into treatment, with a range of about 6 to 36 months. On average, each sample yielded some 250,000 productive templates and over 90,000 productive rearrangements. Of the 70 to 100 people in the trial, about 25 had longitudinal samples available. Cryopreserved peripheral blood mononuclear cells were collected before treatment, at response, and at either disease progression or sustained remission. All remission and progressive disease samples were collected while patients were still receiving ibrutinib.

Cut back by 4 bases and 4 bases, the V and J ends lie 11 bases apart. Per the germline V gene (reference sequence), LNHDA is the CDR1 and SQIVND is the CDR2. The CDR3 runs 14 residues from the cysteine to the phenylalanine. The sequence is cut down to CDR3 DNA, 42 bases in frame from base 1. The goal of deep resolution MiSeq sequencing was a depth between 1 in 1 million and 1 in 200,000 T cells, and coverage averaged 10x per clonotype. The immunoSEQ hsTCRB Kit was used to generate TCR beta libraries. The paper's processing steps were these. The data were analyzed with ImmunoSEQ Analyzer and ImmunoSEQ Data Assistant, and V, D and J gene assignments followed IMGT definitions. Clonality, with values ranging from 0 to 1, was calculated as one minus the normalized Shannon entropy of productive rearrangement frequencies. Only overrepresented clonotypes making up at least 0.05% of the repertoire of each patient were included in the public clonotype analysis. More than ten age-matched healthy donor repertoires from immuneACCESS were used as controls for clonality. As stored in TCRdb, this immuneACCESS dataset retains in-frame rearrangements with V and J assigned. A fraction of the clones does not appear; measured against another copy, unresolved V genes explain less than half of the discrepancy, and the remainder lacks a known reason. V and J calls and clone size are those listed in that table; D and trimming were worked out from the DNA. For this sample there are about 160,000 clones; over 75% appear just once. The ten largest clones represent around 3% of the sample.

Taken with the paper, the label for time point translates to: progressive disease on ibrutinib. For TCR beta library preparation, approximately 2 micrograms of genomic DNA were extracted from the cryopreserved PBMCs. Longitudinal blood samples from CLL patients on ibrutinib monotherapy were analyzed using high-throughput TCR beta sequencing. The patients took part in an open-label, single-center phase 2 trial of ibrutinib monotherapy. Overall results and qualifications from the work: Clonality rose at ibrutinib response, remained stable during sustained remission, and dropped back toward baseline at progression. Sustained-remission and progressing patients did not have matched sampling times, and lymph node repertoires were not examined. Public clonotypes were rare and either shrank or stayed stable during treatment, and the rise in clonality at ibrutinib response reflected expansion of private clonotypes. At baseline, clonality was higher than in age-matched healthy donors and showed a strong correlation with circulating CD8+ T-cell counts.

Comment on this clone: The antigen it binds to is not known. Nothing much larger sits one base from this clone, and base qualities are not available.

The rearranged segments are TRBV19 and TRBJ2-1; the D region possibly corresponds to TRBD1 (5 bases align). Specimen: PBMCs, collected at disease progression, from a patient treated with ibrutinib. The receptor was isolated from a human donor with chronic lymphocytic leukemia. The DNA is TGTGCCAGTAGTAAAAATACAGGATACAATGAGCAGTTCTTC. It is translated as CASSKNTGYNEQFF.